What follows describes a single TCR beta chain. Its target is unknown. Researchers reported that TCR beta cDNA libraries carried unique molecular identifiers. T cells, about 0.85 to 11 million of them, yielded about half a million cDNA molecules. TCRdb re-analysed the PCR reads in MiXCR, keeping a single row per CDR3 protein. This table holds about 400,000 distinct CDR3 sequences, roughly 30% found once. The data were taken from a study of post-analysis software for immune sequencing data. In the study overall: Relapsing-remitting, secondary progressive and progressive-relapsing courses of multiple sclerosis were included.

General study points: By F measure, strong co-clustering occurred among samples prepared in the same batch. Patients with multiple sclerosis recorded significantly lower normalized Chao1 diversity than controls, the study found. Comparison of patients with controls showed five TRBV segments more frequent in patients, TRBV5-6, TRBV5-1 and TRBV20-1 among them.

Trimming took off 5 bases at V and 0 bases at J, with 11 bases between the two ends. Germline lookup yields CDR1 MNHEY and CDR2 SMNVEV (reference sequence). The CDR3 sequence is 14 residues long. This sequence joins TRBV27 and TRBJ2-7; no clear D. The TCR was taken from a girl between 5 and 17 years old with multiple sclerosis. Sequences were obtained from blood. In nucleotides, the CDR3 is TGTGCCAGCAGTGAAATCGGAGACTCCTACGAGCAGTACTTC. Translation: CASSEIGDSYEQYF.